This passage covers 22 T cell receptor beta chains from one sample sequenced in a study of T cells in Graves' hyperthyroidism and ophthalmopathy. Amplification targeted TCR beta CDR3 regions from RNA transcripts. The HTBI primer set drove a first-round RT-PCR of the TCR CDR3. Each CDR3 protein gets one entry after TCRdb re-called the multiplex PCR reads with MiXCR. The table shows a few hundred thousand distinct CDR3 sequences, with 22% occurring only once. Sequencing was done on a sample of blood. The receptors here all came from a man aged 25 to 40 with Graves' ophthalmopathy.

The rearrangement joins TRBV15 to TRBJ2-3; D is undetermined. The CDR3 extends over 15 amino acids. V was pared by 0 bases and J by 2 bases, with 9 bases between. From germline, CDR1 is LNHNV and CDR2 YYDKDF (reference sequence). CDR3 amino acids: CATSRENKPTDTQYF. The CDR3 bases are TGTGCCACCAGCAGAGAGAACAAGCCCACAGATACGCAGTATTTT.

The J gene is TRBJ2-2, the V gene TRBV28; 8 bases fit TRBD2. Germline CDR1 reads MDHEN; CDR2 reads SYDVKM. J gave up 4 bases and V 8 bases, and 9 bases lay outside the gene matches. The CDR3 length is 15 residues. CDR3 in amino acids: CASGGASGRTGELFF. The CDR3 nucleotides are TGTGCCAGCGGGGGGGCTAGCGGGCGCACCGGGGAGCTGTTTTTT.

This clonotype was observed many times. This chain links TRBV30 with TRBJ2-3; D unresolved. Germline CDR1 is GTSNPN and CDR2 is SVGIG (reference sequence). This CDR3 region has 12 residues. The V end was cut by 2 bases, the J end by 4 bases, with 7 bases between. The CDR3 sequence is CAWSLRPDTQYF. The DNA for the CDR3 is TGTGCCTGGAGTCTCAGACCAGATACGCAGTATTTT.

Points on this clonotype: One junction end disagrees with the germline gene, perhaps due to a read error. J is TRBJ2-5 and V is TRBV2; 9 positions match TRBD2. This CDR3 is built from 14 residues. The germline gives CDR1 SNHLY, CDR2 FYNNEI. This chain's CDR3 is CAISDLAGLGTQYF. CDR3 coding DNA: TGTGCCATCAGTGATCTAGCGGGGCTGGGGACCCAGTACTTC.

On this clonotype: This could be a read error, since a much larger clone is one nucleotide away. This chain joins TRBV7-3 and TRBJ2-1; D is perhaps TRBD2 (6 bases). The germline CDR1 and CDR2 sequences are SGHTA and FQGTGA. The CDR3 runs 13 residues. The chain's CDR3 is CTSSPTSSHEQFF. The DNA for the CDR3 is TGTACCAGCAGCCCGACTAGTTCCCATGAGCAGTTCTTC. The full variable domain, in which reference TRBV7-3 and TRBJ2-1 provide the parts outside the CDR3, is GAGVSQTPSNKVTEKGKYVELRCDPISGHTALYWYRQSLGQGPEFLIYFQGTGAADDSGLPNDRFFAVRPEGSVSTLKIQRTERGDSAVYLCTSSPTSSHEQFFGPGTRLTVL.

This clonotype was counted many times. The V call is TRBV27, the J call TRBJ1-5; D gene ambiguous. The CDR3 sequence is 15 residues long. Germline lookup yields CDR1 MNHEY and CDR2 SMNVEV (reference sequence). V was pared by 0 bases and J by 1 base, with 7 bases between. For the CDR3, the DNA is TGTGCCAGCAGTTTATCGGCCGGAAGCAATCAGCCCCAGCATTTT. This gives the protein CASSLSAGSNQPQHF.

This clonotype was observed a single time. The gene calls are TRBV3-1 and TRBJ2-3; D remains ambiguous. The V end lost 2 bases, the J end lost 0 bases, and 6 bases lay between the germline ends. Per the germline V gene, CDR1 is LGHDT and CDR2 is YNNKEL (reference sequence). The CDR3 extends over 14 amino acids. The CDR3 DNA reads TGTGCCAGCAGCCAAACCGGGAGCACAGATACGCAGTATTTT. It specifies CASSQTGSTDTQYF.

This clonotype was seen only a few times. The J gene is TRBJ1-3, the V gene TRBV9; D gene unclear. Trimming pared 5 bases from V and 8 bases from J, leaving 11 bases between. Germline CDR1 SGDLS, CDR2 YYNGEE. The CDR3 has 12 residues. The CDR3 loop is CASSRGRDTIYF. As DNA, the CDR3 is TGTGCCAGCAGTCGAGGCCGGGACACCATATATTTT.

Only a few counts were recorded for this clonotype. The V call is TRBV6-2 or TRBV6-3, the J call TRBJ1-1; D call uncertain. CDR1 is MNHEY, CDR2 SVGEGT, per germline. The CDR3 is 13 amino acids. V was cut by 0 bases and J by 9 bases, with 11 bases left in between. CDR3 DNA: TGTGCCAGCAGTTACTCGGCAGCCCGGCAAGCTTTCTTT. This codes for CASSYSAARQAFF.

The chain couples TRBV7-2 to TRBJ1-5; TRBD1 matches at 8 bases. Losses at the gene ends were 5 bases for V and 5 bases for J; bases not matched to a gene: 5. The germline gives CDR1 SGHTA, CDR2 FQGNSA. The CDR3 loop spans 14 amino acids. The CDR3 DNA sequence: TGTGCCAGCAGCCTGACAGGGGCAGATCAGCCCCAGCATTTT. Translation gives CASSLTGADQPQHF.

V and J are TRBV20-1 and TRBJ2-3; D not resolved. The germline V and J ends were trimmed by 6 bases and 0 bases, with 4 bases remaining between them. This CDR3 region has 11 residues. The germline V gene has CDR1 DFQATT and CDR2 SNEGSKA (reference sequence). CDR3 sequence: CSAKSTDTQYF. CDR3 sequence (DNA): TGCAGTGCAAAGAGCACAGATACGCAGTATTTT.

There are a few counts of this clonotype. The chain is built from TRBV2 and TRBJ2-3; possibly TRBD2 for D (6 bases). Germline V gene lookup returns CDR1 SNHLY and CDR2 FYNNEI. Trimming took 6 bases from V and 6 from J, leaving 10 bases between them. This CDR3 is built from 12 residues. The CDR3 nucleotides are TGTGCCAGCAGCGGACGGGGGGATACGCAGTATTTT. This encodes CASSGRGDTQYF.

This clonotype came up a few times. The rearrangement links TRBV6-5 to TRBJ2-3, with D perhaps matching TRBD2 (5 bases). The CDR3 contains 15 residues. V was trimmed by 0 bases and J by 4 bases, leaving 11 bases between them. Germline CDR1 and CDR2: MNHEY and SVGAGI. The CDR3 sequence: CASSYSTEGSDTQYF. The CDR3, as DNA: TGTGCCAGCAGTTACTCAACCGAGGGCTCAGATACGCAGTATTTT.

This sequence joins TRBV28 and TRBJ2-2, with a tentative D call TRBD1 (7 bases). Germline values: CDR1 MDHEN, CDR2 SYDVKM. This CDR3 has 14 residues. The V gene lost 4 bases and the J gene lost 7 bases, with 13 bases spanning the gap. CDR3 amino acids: CASSSLQGGGELFF. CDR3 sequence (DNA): TGTGCCAGCAGTTCCCTCCAGGGGGGCGGGGAGCTGTTTTTT.

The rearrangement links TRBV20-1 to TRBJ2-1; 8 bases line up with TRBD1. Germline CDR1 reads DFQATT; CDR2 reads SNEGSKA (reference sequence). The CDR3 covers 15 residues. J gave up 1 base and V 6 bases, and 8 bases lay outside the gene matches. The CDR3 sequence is CSATFRGLSYNEQFF. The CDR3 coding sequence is TGCAGTGCCACTTTCAGGGGGCTGTCCTACAATGAGCAGTTCTTC.

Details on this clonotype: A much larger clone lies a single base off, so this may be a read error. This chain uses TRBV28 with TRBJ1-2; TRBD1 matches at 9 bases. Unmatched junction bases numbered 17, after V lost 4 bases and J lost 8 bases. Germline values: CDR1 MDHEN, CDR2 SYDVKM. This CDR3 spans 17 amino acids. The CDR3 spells CASSSPSQGAPLRGYTF. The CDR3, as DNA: TGTGCCAGCAGTTCTCCATCACAGGGGGCTCCGTTAAGAGGCTACACCTTC.

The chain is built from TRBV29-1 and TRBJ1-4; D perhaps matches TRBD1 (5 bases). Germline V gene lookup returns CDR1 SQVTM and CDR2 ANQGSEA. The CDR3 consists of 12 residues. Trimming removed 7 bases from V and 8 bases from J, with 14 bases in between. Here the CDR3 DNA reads TGCAGCGCCGGGGGGTTTAGGGAAAAACTGTTTTTT. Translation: CSAGGFREKLFF.

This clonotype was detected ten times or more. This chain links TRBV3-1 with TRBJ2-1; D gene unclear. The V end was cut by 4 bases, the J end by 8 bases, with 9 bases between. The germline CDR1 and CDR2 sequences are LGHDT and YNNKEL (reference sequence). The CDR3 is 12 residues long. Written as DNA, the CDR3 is TGTGCCAGCAGCCCGACGGGCCATGAGCAGTTCTTC. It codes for CASSPTGHEQFF.

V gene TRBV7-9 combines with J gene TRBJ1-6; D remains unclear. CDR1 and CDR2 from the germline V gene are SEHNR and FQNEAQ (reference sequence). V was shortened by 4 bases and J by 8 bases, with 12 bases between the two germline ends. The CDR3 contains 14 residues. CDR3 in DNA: TGTGCCAGCAGCTCGGACGTAACAGATTCACCCCTCCACTTT. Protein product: CASSSDVTDSPLHF.

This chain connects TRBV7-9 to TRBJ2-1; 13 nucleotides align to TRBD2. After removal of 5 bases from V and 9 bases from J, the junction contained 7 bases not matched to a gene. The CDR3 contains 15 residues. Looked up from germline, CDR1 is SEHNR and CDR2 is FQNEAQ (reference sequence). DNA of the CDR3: TGTGCCAGCAGCCCGGGACTAGCGGGGCTTAGTGAGCAGTTCTTC. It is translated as CASSPGLAGLSEQFF.

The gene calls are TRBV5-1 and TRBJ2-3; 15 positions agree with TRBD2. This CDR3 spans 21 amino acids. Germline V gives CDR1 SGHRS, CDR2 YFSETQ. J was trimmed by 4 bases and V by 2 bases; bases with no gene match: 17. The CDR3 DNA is TGCGCCAGCAGCTTACGCGGGACTAGCGGGAGGAACCGACACTGGGCAGATACGCAGTATTTT. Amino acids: CASSLRGTSGRNRHWADTQYF.

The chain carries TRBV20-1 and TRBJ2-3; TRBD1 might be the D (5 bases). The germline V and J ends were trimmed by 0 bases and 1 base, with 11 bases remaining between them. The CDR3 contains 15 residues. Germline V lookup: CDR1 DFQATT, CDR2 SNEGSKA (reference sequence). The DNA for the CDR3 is TGCAGTGCTAGAGATTGGATAGGGGGCACAGATACGCAGTATTTT. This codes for CSARDWIGGTDTQYF.